This T cell receptor (beta chain) appears in the sequencing data of a study of T cell responses to AZD1222 COVID-19 vaccine. On this clone itself: Its antigen is unknown.

Germline V gene lookup returns CDR1 SGHVS and CDR2 FNYEAQ. Trimming at V came to 4 bases and at J to 1 base, leaving 8 bases not matched to a gene. The CDR3 is made up of 16 amino acids. Some clones are missing from TCRdb's copy, which holds only in-frame ones; the method was immunoSEQ multiplex PCR. The table has fewer than 90,000 clones, over 75% seen once. Broader study findings: Baseline seropositives among AZD1222 recipients totaled only five to seven. Vaccine-associated CD4 TCRs ranged over spike, dominating at 160-218 and 743-854. Close to half of spike-specific TCRs reportedly recognize unmutated variant regions. Spike-specific TCR breadth and depth went up after people got two AZD1222 doses.

The chain uses TRBV7-6 and TRBJ1-2; 8 bases are a match to TRBD1. The clonotype comes from an adult who received the AZD1222 COVID-19 vaccine. Source: peripheral blood, taken 28 days after the second AZD1222 dose. CDR3 amino acids: CASSSARQGNNYGYTF. CDR3 nucleotides: TGTGCCAGCAGCTCAGCTAGACAGGGGAATAACTATGGCTACACCTTC. Using reference TRBV7-6 and TRBJ1-2 for the parts outside the CDR3, the full variable domain is GAGVSQSPRYKVTKRGQDVALRCDPISGHVSLYWYRQALGQGPEFLTYFNYEAQQDKSGLPNDRFSAERPEGSISTLTIQRTEQRDSAMYRCASSSARQGNNYGYTFGSGTRLTVV.